The 22 T cell receptor beta chains listed next were all sequenced from one sample in a study of blood T cell repertoires in COVID-19. The protocol was immunoSEQ multiplex PCR, while the TCRdb copy is restricted to in-frame clones and leaves out a portion. This sample has roughly 70,000 clones; about four fifths occur once, and the top ten carry about 15%. The sequenced sample was peripheral blood. These receptors all come from a man aged 60 to 69 with COVID-19, enrolled during active disease.

The chain is built from TRBV11-2 and TRBJ2-7, with 7 bases matching TRBD2. Looked up from germline, CDR1 is SGHAT and CDR2 is FQNNGV. After removal of 5 bases from V and 2 bases from J, the junction contained 12 bases not matched to a gene. This CDR3 region has 16 residues. DNA of the CDR3: TGTGCCAGCAGCCCCCGGGAGGCGGGTGAACCCTACGAGCAGTACTTC. Its translation: CASSPREAGEPYEQYF.

By sample fraction, this clone is medium-sized. V usage is TRBV9 and J usage is TRBJ2-7; 7 bases align to TRBD2. Trimming cost V 0 bases and J 0 bases; bases outside gene matches: 3. This CDR3 has 15 amino acids. Germline CDR1 and CDR2: SGDLS and YYNGEE. DNA of the CDR3: TGTGCCAGCAGCGTAGGACCGGGAGGCTCCTACGAGCAGTACTTC. Encoded protein: CASSVGPGGSYEQYF. Full variable domain (missing parts from reference TRBV9 and TRBJ2-7): DSGVTQTPKHLITATGQRVTLRCSPRSGDLSVYWYQQSLDQGLQFLIQYYNGEERAKGNILERFSAQQFPDLHSELNLSSLELGDSALYFCASSVGPGGSYEQYFGPGTRLTVT.

The chain carries TRBV9 and TRBJ1-3; TRBD1 is a possible D gene (5 bases). This CDR3 spans 13 amino acids. V was trimmed by 0 bases and J by 5 bases, leaving 6 bases between them. Germline CDR1 SGDLS, CDR2 YYNGEE. In DNA form, the CDR3 reads TGTGCCAGCAGCGTAGAGGGGCGAAACACCATATATTTT. Amino acid sequence: CASSVEGRNTIYF.

This clone was detected a few times. The same CDR3 is also encoded by other DNA sequences in this sample. The gene calls are TRBV7-9 and TRBJ1-1; D is perhaps TRBD1 (5 bases). The CDR3 is 14 amino acids. CDR1 and CDR2 from the germline V gene are SEHNR and FQNEAQ (reference sequence). The ends were cut back, 5 bases at V and 3 bases at J, with 13 bases in the middle. CDR3 sequence reads: CASSLDRPYTEAFF. In DNA form, the CDR3 reads TGTGCCAGCAGCCTTGACAGACCCTACACTGAAGCTTTCTTT.

This sequence joins TRBV5-1 and TRBJ1-1, with 11 nucleotides matching TRBD1. The germline V gene encodes CDR1 SGHRS and CDR2 YFSETQ. This CDR3 spans 15 amino acids. The V and J ends lost 0 bases and 4 bases, in that order; junction bases with no gene match: 2. The CDR3 protein is CASSLEGQGGTEAFF. CDR3 bases: TGCGCCAGCAGCTTGGAGGGACAGGGGGGCACTGAAGCTTTCTTT.

The gene calls are TRBV24-1 and TRBJ2-5; D may be TRBD2 (5 bases). Trimming took 3 bases from V and 5 from J, leaving 15 bases between them. Germline CDR1 KGHDR, CDR2 SFDVKD. The CDR3 loop spans 15 amino acids. CDR3 region: CATSDPSGPGETQYF. The CDR3 region has the DNA TGTGCCACCAGTGATCCCTCCGGGCCGGGGGAGACCCAGTACTTC.

The chain carries TRBV5-1 and TRBJ1-2; 8 positions agree with TRBD1. The CDR3 has 15 residues. Germline values: CDR1 SGHRS, CDR2 YFSETQ. J was trimmed by 3 bases and V by 4 bases; bases with no gene match: 8. As DNA, the CDR3 is TGCGCCAGCAGCCCGCAGGGGGCGCGGGACTATGGCTACACCTTC. Translating it yields CASSPQGARDYGYTF.

The genes are TRBV6-5 and TRBJ2-7; TRBD1 matches 9 bases. The CDR3 loop spans 14 amino acids. Germline values: CDR1 MNHEY, CDR2 SVGAGI. The junction had 11 bases not matched to a gene; V was cut back by 7 bases and J by 7 bases. The CDR3 sequence is CASNNRDREGEQYF. The CDR3 DNA reads as TGTGCCAGCAATAACCGGGACAGGGAAGGTGAGCAGTACTTC.

The J gene is TRBJ2-7, the V gene TRBV6-5, with D perhaps matching TRBD1 (5 bases). Trimming removed 8 bases from V and 4 bases from J, with 21 bases in between. The germline CDR1 and CDR2 sequences are MNHEY and SVGAGI. This CDR3 spans 15 amino acids. This CDR3 is CASATSQGPGYEQYF. The CDR3, as DNA: TGTGCCAGCGCCACTTCTCAGGGCCCCGGGTACGAGCAGTACTTC.

In this sample, this clone turned up a few times. This sample also contains other DNA sequences that code for the same CDR3. The chain links TRBV10-3 to TRBJ2-3, with D maybe TRBD1 (6 bases). The CDR3 covers 14 residues. The germline V gene has CDR1 ENHRY and CDR2 SYGVKD. V was trimmed by 4 bases and J by 2 bases, leaving 10 bases between them. CDR3 region: CAISGTGTTDTQYF. In DNA, the CDR3 is TGTGCCATCAGTGGCACAGGGACCACAGATACGCAGTATTTT.

The chain couples TRBV5-1 to TRBJ2-7; D is unresolved. V was clipped by 3 bases and J by 6 bases, with 13 bases between them. The CDR3 runs 13 residues. CDR1 SGHRS and CDR2 YFSETQ come from the germline V gene. CDR3 sequence reads: CASSSLFGSEQYF. Written as DNA, the CDR3 is TGCGCCAGCAGCTCACTATTCGGGTCCGAGCAGTACTTC.

This clone was counted ten times or more. The rearrangement joins TRBV2 to TRBJ2-1; 9 bases are shared with TRBD1. In germline, CDR1 is SNHLY, CDR2 FYNNEI. With V trimmed by 3 bases and J by 7 bases, 4 bases remained unmatched. The CDR3 extends over 14 amino acids. CDR3 nucleotides: TGTGCCAGCAGTGACGGGACAGGGTTGAATGAGCAGTTCTTC. Its translation: CASSDGTGLNEQFF.

This sequence joins TRBV5-4 and TRBJ1-1, with no clear D. The ends were cut back, 5 bases at V and 1 base at J, with 9 bases in the middle. CDR3 length equals 13 residues. The germline CDR1 and CDR2 sequences are SGHNT and YYREEE (reference sequence). The CDR3 is CASSSLENTEAFF. CDR3 DNA: TGTGCCAGCAGTTCTTTAGAGAACACTGAAGCTTTCTTT.

The sample holds one count of this clone. This chain uses TRBV28 with TRBJ1-1; a weak D match, TRBD1 (5 bases). CDR3 length: 15 residues. CDR1 is MDHEN and CDR2 is SYDVKM in the germline V gene. V lost 3 bases, J lost 1 base, and 12 bases lay in between. In DNA form, the CDR3 reads TGTGCCAGCAGTTTCCTCGGGGGACCGAACACTGAAGCTTTCTTT. It translates to CASSFLGGPNTEAFF.

The V and J genes are TRBV6-6 and TRBJ1-1; D uncertain. This CDR3 is 15 amino acids long. Trimming removed 6 bases at V and 0 bases at J, with 14 bases between. The V gene's germline CDR1 is MNHNY and CDR2 SVGAGI (reference sequence). The CDR3 nucleotides are TGTGCCAGCAGCCGACCAGAGACTCTGAACACTGAAGCTTTCTTT. Protein: CASSRPETLNTEAFF.

This clone was recorded a few times. The rearrangement joins TRBV7-6 to TRBJ2-7; the match to TRBD1 covers 7 bases. The CDR3 consists of 15 residues. With 5 bases clipped from V and 4 bases from J, the junction kept 11 bases outside the gene matches. Germline lookup yields CDR1 SGHVS and CDR2 FNYEAQ. CDR3 residues: CASSGRQGLSYEQYF. For the CDR3, the DNA is TGTGCCAGCAGCGGGCGACAGGGTCTTTCGTACGAGCAGTACTTC.

V is TRBV11-3 and J is TRBJ2-1; a weak D match, TRBD2 (6 bases). Trimming took off 4 bases at V and 3 bases at J, with 13 bases between the two ends. The CDR3 runs to 15 residues. CDR1 and CDR2 (germline): SGHNT, YENEEA. Here the CDR3 reads CASSSKNSGYNEQFF. The CDR3 DNA follows: TGTGCCAGCAGCTCGAAAAATAGCGGCTACAATGAGCAGTTCTTC.

The genes are TRBV5-6 and TRBJ2-7, with a tentative D call TRBD1 (6 bases). Deletions cut 5 bases from V and 11 bases from J, with 14 bases between. This CDR3 is built from 11 residues. Germline CDR1 and CDR2: SGHDT and YYEEEE. The CDR3 nucleotides are TGTGCCAGCAGTCGAGGGGCAGGGGAGTACTTC. Its translation is CASSRGAGEYF. The variable domain in full, with the rest retrieved from reference TRBV5-6 and TRBJ2-7, is DAGVTQSPTHLIKTRGQQVTLRCSPKSGHDTVSWYQQALGQGPQFIFQYYEEEERQRGNFPDRFSGHQFPNYSSELNVNALLLGDSALYLCASSRGAGEYFGPGTRLTVT.

This CDR3 reads CASRTESNQPQHF. As DNA, the CDR3 is TGTGCCAGCCGGACAGAGAGCAATCAGCCCCAGCATTTT. The J gene is TRBJ1-5, the V gene TRBV19; D may be TRBD1 (6 bases). The CDR3 runs 13 residues. Trimming took off 9 bases at V and 1 base at J, with 10 bases between the two ends. The germline gives CDR1 LNHDA, CDR2 SQIVND (reference sequence).

V gene TRBV6-5 combines with J gene TRBJ2-1, with a tentative D call TRBD2 (5 bases). CDR1 is MNHEY, CDR2 SVGAGI, per germline. The germline V and J ends were trimmed by 6 bases and 8 bases, with 17 bases remaining between them. There are 14 residues in the CDR3. The CDR3 protein is CASRGWGDNDEQFF. The DNA of the CDR3 is TGTGCCAGCAGGGGGTGGGGAGATAACGATGAGCAGTTCTTC.

Notes on this clone: Other DNA sequences within the sample encode an identical CDR3. The chain employs TRBV7-9 and TRBJ2-3; the D is unclear. The germline CDR1 and CDR2 sequences are SEHNR and FQNEAQ (reference sequence). The CDR3 is 12 amino acids. Trimming shortened V by 6 bases and J by 0 bases, and 4 bases separated the two germline ends. The CDR3 nucleotides read TGTGCCAGCAGTCCTAGCACAGATACGCAGTATTTT. Translated, it gives CASSPSTDTQYF.

In its sample, this clone was seen once. The gene calls are TRBV7-9 and TRBJ1-2; possibly TRBD1 for D (5 bases). The germline V and J ends were trimmed by 5 bases and 1 base, with 8 bases remaining between them. The CDR3 contains 13 residues. Germline values: CDR1 SEHNR, CDR2 FQNEAQ (reference sequence). CDR3: CASSPGVNYGYTF. The DNA of the CDR3 is TGTGCCAGCAGCCCGGGGGTTAACTATGGCTACACCTTC. The full variable domain, rest sourced from reference TRBV7-9 and TRBJ1-2, is DTGVSQNPRHKITKRGQNVTFRCDPISEHNRLYWYRQTLGQGPEFLTYFQNEAQLEKSRLLSDRFSAERPKGSFSTLEIQRTEQGDSAMYLCASSPGVNYGYTFGSGTRLTVV.